This TCR beta chain derives from a study of blood T cell repertoires in COVID-19. On the study more broadly: Acute and convalescent COVID-19 specimens originated in the United States, Italy and Spain.

The CDR3 has 15 residues. V shed 5 bases, J shed 4 bases, and the junction held 10 bases outside the gene matches. The germline V gene encodes CDR1 SGHTA and CDR2 FQGNSA. Source study methods: Estimates of nucleated cell counts were drawn from the amplification of reference gene primers. Sequencing was performed with immunoSEQ multiplex PCR; in TCRdb, only in-frame clones are kept and a portion is missing. That table furnishes V, J and clone size, whereas the DNA furnished D and trimming. This table holds 200,000 to 300,000 clones, roughly 88% found once. The sequenced material came from PBMCs or T cells enriched from blood (not recorded which). V is TRBV7-2 and J is TRBJ1-2; 7 bases align to TRBD1. This TCR came from a woman in her 50s who had recovered from COVID-19. The CDR3 here is CASSHRDSRFYGYTF. DNA of the CDR3: TGTGCCAGCAGCCACCGGGACAGTCGATTCTATGGCTACACCTTC.